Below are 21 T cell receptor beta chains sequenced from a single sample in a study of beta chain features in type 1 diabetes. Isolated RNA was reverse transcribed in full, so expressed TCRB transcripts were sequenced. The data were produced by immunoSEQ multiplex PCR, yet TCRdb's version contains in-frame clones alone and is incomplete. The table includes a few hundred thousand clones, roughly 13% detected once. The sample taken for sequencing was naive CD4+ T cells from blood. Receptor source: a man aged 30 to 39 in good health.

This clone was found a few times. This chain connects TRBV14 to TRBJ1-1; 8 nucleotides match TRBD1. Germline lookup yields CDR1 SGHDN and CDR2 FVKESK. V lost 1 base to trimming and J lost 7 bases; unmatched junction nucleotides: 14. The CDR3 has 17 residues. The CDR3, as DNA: TGTGCCAGCAGCCAAGGGTTGTGGGGACAGGTCGAAAGTGAAGCTTTCTTT. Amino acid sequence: CASSQGLWGQVESEAFF. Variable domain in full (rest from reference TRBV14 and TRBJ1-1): EAGVTQFPSHSVIEKGQTVTLRCDPISGHDNLYWYRRVMGKEIKFLLHFVKESKQDESGMPNNRFLAERTGGTYSTLKVQPAELEDSGVYFCASSQGLWGQVESEAFFGQGTRLTVV.

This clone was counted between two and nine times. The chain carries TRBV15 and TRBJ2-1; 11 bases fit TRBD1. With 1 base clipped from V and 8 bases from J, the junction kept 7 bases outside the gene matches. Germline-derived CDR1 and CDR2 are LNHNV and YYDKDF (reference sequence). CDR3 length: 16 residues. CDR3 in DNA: TGTGCCACCAGCAGAGGGGACAGGGGGGCGATCTATGAGCAGTTCTTC. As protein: CATSRGDRGAIYEQFF.

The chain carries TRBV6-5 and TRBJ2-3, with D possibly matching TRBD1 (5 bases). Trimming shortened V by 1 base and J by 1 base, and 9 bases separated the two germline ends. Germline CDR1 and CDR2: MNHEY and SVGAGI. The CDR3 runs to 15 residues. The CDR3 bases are TGTGCCAGCAGTTACTTAGGGGCTGGCACAGATACGCAGTATTTT. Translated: CASSYLGAGTDTQYF.

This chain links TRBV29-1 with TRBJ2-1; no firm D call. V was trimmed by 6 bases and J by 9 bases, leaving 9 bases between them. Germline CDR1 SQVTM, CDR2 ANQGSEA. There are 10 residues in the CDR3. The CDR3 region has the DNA TGCAGCGTCCGCGTCCGTGAGCAGTTCTTC. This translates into CSVRVREQFF.

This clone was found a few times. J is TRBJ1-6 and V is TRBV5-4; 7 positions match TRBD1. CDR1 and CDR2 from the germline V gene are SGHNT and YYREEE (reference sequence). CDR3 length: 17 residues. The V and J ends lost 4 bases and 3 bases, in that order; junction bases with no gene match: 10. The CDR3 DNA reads TGTGCCAGCAGCACCTTAAGACAGGGTGGCTATAATTCACCCCTCCACTTT. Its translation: CASSTLRQGGYNSPLHF.

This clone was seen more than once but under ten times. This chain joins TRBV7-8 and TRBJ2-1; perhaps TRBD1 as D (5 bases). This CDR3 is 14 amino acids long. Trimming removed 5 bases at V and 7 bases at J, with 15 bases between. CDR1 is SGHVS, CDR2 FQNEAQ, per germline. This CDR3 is CASSPDRRVNEQFF. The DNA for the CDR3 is TGTGCCAGCAGCCCCGACAGAAGGGTGAATGAGCAGTTCTTC.

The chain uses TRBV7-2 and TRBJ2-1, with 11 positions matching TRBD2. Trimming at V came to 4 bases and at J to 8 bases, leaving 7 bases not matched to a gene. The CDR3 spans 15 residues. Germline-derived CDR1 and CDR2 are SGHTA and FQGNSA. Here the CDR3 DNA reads TGTGCCAGCAGCTCGACTAGCGGGATAGGGGATGAGCAGTTCTTC. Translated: CASSSTSGIGDEQFF.

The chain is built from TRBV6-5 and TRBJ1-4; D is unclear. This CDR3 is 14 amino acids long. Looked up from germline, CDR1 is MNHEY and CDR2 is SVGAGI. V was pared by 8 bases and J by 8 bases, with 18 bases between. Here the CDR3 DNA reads TGTGCCAGCCGGGGTACCGCAGTTAGCGAAAAACTGTTTTTT. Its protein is CASRGTAVSEKLFF.

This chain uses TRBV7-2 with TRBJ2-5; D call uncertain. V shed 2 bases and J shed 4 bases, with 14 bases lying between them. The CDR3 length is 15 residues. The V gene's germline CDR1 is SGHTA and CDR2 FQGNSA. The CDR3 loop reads CASSLSISRRETQYF. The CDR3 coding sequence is TGTGCCAGCAGCTTATCTATCTCGAGAAGAGAGACCCAGTACTTC.

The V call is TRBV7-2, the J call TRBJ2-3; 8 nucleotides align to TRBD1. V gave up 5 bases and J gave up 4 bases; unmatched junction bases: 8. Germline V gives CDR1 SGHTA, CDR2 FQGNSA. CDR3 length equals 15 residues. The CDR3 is CASSTRQGRADTQYF. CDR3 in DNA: TGTGCCAGCAGCACCCGACAGGGGAGAGCAGATACGCAGTATTTT. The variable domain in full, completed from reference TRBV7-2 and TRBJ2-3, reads GAGVSQSPSNKVTEKGKDVELRCDPISGHTALYWYRQSLGQGLEFLIYFQGNSAPDKSGLPSDRFSAERTGGSVSTLTIQRTQQEDSAVYLCASSTRQGRADTQYFGPGTRLTVL.

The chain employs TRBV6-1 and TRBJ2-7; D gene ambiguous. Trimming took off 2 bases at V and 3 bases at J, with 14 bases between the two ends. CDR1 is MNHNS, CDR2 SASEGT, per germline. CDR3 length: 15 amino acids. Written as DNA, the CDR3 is TGTGCCAGCAGTGAAATGATAAACCGAGGCTACGAGCAGTACTTC. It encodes CASSEMINRGYEQYF.

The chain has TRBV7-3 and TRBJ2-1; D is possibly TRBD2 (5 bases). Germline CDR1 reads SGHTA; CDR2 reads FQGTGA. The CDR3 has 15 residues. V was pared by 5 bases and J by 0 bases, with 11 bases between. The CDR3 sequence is CASSVSGNSYNEQFF. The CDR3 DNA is TGTGCCAGCAGCGTAAGCGGTAACTCCTACAATGAGCAGTTCTTC.

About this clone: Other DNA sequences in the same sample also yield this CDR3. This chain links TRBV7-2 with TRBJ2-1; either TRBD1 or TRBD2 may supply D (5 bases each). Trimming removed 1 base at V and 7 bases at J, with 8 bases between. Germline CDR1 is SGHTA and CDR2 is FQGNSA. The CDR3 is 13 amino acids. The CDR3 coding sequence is TGTGCCAGCAGCTTAGTTGGGGGTAATGAGCAGTTCTTC. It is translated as CASSLVGGNEQFF.

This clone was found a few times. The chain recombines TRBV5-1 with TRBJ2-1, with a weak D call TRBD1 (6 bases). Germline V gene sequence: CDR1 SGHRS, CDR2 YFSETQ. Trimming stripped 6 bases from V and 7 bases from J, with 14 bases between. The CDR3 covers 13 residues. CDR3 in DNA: TGCGCCAGCAACCGGGACACACAAAATGAGCAGTTCTTC. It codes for CASNRDTQNEQFF.

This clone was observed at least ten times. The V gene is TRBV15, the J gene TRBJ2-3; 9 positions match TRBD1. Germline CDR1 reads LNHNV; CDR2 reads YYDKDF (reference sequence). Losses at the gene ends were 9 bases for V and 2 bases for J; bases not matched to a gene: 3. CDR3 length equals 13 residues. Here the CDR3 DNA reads TGTGCCACTGGGACAGGGCACACAGATACGCAGTATTTT. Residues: CATGTGHTDTQYF. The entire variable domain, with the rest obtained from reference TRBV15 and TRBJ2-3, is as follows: DAMVIQNPRYQVTQFGKPVTLSCSQTLNHNVMYWYQQKSSQAPKLLFHYYDKDFNNEADTPDNFQSRRPNTSFCFLDIRSPGLGDTAMYLCATGTGHTDTQYFGPGTRLTVL.

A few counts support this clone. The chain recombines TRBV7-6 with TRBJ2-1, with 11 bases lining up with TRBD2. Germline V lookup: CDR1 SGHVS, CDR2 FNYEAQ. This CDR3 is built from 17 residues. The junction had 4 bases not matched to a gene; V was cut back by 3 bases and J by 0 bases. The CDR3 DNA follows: TGTGCCAGCAGCTTTACTAGCGGGGGAAGCTCCTACAATGAGCAGTTCTTC. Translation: CASSFTSGGSSYNEQFF.

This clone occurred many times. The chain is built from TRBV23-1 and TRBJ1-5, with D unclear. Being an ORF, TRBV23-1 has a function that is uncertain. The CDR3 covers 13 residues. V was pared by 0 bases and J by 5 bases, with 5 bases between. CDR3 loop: CASSQSVDQPQHF. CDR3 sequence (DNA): TGCGCCAGCAGTCAATCGGTCGATCAGCCCCAGCATTTT.

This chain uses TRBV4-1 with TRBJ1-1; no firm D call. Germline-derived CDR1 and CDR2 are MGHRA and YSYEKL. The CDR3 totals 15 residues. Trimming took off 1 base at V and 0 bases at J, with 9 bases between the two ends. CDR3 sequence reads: CASSQGKGVNTEAFF. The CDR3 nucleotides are TGCGCCAGCAGCCAAGGTAAAGGCGTGAACACTGAAGCTTTCTTT.

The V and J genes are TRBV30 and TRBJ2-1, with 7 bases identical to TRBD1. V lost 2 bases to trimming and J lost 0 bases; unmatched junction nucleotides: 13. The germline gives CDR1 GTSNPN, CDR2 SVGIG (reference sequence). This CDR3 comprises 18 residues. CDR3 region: CAWSLGLGGGISYNEQFF. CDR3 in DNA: TGTGCCTGGAGTCTAGGCTTAGGGGGCGGAATCTCCTACAATGAGCAGTTCTTC. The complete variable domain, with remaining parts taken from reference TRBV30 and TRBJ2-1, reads SQTIHQWPATLVQPVGSPLSLECTVEGTSNPNLYWYRQAAGRGLQLLFYSVGIGQISSEVPQNLSASRPQDRQFILSSKKLLLSDSGFYLCAWSLGLGGGISYNEQFFGPGTRLTVL.

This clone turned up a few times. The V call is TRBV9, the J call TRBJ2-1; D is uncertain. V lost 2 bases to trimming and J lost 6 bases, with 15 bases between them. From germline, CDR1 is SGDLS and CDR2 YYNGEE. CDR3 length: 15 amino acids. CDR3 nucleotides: TGTGCCAGCAGCGTTTCCTCGGGTCACAGCAATGAGCAGTTCTTC. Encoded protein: CASSVSSGHSNEQFF.

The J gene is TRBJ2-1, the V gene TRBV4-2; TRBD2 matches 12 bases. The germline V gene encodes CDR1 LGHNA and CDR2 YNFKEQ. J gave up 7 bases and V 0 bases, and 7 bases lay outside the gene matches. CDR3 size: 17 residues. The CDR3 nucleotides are TGTGCCAGCAGCCAAGAACTACTAGCGGGAGGAGAGAATGAGCAGTTCTTC. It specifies CASSQELLAGGENEQFF.